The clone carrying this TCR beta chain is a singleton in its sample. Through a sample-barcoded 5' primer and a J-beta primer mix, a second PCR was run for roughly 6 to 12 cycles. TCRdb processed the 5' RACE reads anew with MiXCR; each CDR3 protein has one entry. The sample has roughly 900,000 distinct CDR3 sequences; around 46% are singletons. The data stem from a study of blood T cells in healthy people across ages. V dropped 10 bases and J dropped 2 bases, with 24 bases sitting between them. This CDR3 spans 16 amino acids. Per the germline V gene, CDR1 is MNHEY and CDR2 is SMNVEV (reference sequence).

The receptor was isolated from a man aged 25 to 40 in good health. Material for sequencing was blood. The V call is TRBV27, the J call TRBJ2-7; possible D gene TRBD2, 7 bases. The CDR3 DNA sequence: TGTGCCACCAAAGGGGGAGGGGGGAGAGTCGCCTACGAGCAGTACTTC. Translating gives CATKGGGGRVAYEQYF.